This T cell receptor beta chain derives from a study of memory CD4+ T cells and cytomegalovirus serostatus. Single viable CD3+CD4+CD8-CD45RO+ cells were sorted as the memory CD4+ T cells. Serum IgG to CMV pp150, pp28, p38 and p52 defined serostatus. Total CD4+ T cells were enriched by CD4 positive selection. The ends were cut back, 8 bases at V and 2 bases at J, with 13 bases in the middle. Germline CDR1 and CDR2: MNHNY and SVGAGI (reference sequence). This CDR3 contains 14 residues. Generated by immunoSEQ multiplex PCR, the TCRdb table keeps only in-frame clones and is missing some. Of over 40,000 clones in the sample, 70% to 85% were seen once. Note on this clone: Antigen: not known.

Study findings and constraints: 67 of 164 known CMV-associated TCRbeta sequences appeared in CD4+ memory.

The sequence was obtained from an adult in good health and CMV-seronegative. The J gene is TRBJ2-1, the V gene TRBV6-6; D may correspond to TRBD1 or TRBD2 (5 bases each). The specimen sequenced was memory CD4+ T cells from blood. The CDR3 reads CASRLRGAYNEQFF. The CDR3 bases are TGTGCCAGCCGGTTAAGAGGGGCCTACAATGAGCAGTTCTTC.